The next 18 T cell receptor beta chains were all read from a single sample in a study of spatial heterogeneity in lung cancer. Whole-study findings and limits: Mutation counts in tumors were tracked by counts of expanded intratumoral alpha and beta TCRs.

No antigens are known for them. Time point described: sample taken at primary tumor resection. TCRdb fed the 5' RACE reads into MiXCR, producing one record per CDR3 protein. This table holds 4,900 or so distinct CDR3 sequences, 31% found once. The source was lung tumor tissue, collected at surgery. The receptors were gathered from a male donor with early-stage non-small cell lung cancer.

The J gene is TRBJ1-1, the V gene TRBV20-1, with unresolved D. The CDR3 spans 13 residues. Germline lookup yields CDR1 DFQATT and CDR2 SNEGSKA (reference sequence). Trimming took off 3 bases at V and 1 base at J, with 9 bases between the two ends. The CDR3 DNA is TGCAGTGCTAGCGTCCCAGCGAACACTGAAGCTTTCTTT. As protein: CSASVPANTEAFF.

By frequency in the sample, this clonotype is medium-sized. The J gene is TRBJ2-2, the V gene TRBV28; the match to TRBD2 covers 10 bases. The CDR3 contains 18 residues. Germline V gives CDR1 MDHEN, CDR2 SYDVKM. The V and J ends lost 6 bases and 1 base, in that order; junction bases with no gene match: 11. Written as DNA, the CDR3 is TGTGCCAGCAGCTTACGATTGTCTAGCGGGGGGAACACCGGGGAGCTGTTTTTT. Protein sequence: CASSLRLSSGGNTGELFF. Looking up the rest from reference TRBV28 and TRBJ2-2 gives the full variable domain: DVKVTQSSRYLVKRTGEKVFLECVQDMDHENMFWYRQDPGLGLRLIYFSYDVKMKEKGDIPEGYSVSREKKERFSLILESASTNQTSMYLCASSLRLSSGGNTGELFFGEGSRLTVL.

Within the sample, this clonotype is large (0.1 to 1%). J is TRBJ1-2 and V is TRBV28; D ambiguous. Germline lookup yields CDR1 MDHEN and CDR2 SYDVKM. CDR3 length: 13 residues. With 3 bases removed from V and 6 bases from J, the gap between germline ends came to 11 bases. The CDR3 bases are TGTGCCAGCAGTTTCCGTCCCTCGGATGGCTACACCTTC. Its translation is CASSFRPSDGYTF.

In this sample, this clonotype turned up a few times. The chain recombines TRBV18 with TRBJ1-3, with D perhaps matching TRBD1 (5 bases). The CDR3 is 16 residues long. The germline gives CDR1 KGHSH, CDR2 LQKENI. V gave up 3 bases and J gave up 4 bases, with 16 bases separating them. The CDR3 protein is CASSPVTPGTGNTIYF. The CDR3 region has the DNA TGTGCCAGCTCACCCGTGACCCCAGGGACCGGAAACACCATATATTTT. The full variable domain, in which reference TRBV18 and TRBJ1-3 provide the parts outside the CDR3, is NAGVMQNPRHLVRRRGQEARLRCSPMKGHSHVYWYRQLPEEGLKFMVYLQKENIIDESGMPKERFSAEFPKEGPSILRIQQVVRGDSAAYFCASSPVTPGTGNTIYFGEGSWLTVV.

Ten or more counts support this clonotype. The J gene is TRBJ1-2, the V gene TRBV29-1, with TRBD1 identical over 8 bases. Looked up from germline, CDR1 is SQVTM and CDR2 is ANQGSEA. V was pared by 5 bases and J by 4 bases, with 6 bases of the junction left unmatched. This CDR3 comprises 13 residues. This CDR3 reads CSVSAGGVYGYTF. The CDR3 DNA is TGCAGCGTTTCCGCAGGGGGCGTCTATGGCTACACCTTC.

Sample share makes this clonotype medium-sized. The rearrangement uses TRBV6-6 and TRBJ1-1; D is perhaps TRBD1 (5 bases). Trimming shortened V by 2 bases and J by 4 bases, and 11 bases separated the two germline ends. The CDR3 extends over 14 amino acids. Germline loops: CDR1 MNHNY, CDR2 SVGAGI (reference sequence). In nucleotides, the CDR3 is TGTGCCAGCAGTTACCAGGGCCGGGGCACTGAAGCTTTCTTT. Its translation: CASSYQGRGTEAFF.

V is TRBV24-1 and J is TRBJ2-1, with D uncertain. Germline CDR1 and CDR2: KGHDR and SFDVKD. The CDR3 loop spans 14 amino acids. V lost 9 bases to trimming and J lost 0 bases, with 11 bases between them. The CDR3 sequence: CATGERASYNEQFF. CDR3 nucleotide sequence: TGTGCCACCGGAGAAAGAGCCTCCTACAATGAGCAGTTCTTC.

This clonotype has more than one count but fewer than ten. The genes are TRBV5-1 and TRBJ2-5, with a tentative D call TRBD2 (5 bases). V lost 2 bases to trimming and J lost 3 bases, with 8 bases between them. Germline V lookup: CDR1 SGHRS, CDR2 YFSETQ. The CDR3 length is 13 residues. The chain's CDR3 is CASSFAGKETQYF. For the CDR3, the DNA is TGCGCCAGCAGCTTCGCGGGCAAAGAGACCCAGTACTTC.

The J gene is TRBJ2-7, the V gene TRBV2; no clear D gene. This CDR3 region has 12 residues. Deletions cut 0 bases from V and 11 bases from J, with 11 bases between. Germline CDR1 is SNHLY and CDR2 is FYNNEI. Written as DNA, the CDR3 is TGTGCCAGCAGTGAAGCGCTTAGAAGGGAGTACTTC. It yields the protein CASSEALRREYF.

This clonotype was picked up many times. This chain connects TRBV29-1 to TRBJ2-2, with D maybe TRBD1 (5 bases). Per the germline V gene, CDR1 is SQVTM and CDR2 is ANQGSEA. The CDR3 extends over 14 amino acids. Between the trimmed V and J ends, which lost 4 bases and 2 bases, there was a span of 11 bases. The CDR3, as DNA: TGCAGCGTTGGAGCAGGGAAAAACACCGGGGAGCTGTTTTTT. Translated: CSVGAGKNTGELFF.

The V gene is TRBV6-2 or TRBV6-3, the J gene TRBJ1-5; no clear D. Germline assignment: CDR1 MNHEY and CDR2 SVGEGT. CDR3 length equals 16 residues. Trimming removed 0 bases at V and 4 bases at J, with 13 bases between. CDR3: CASSYSNQFINQPQHF. The CDR3 DNA follows: TGTGCCAGCAGTTACTCGAACCAATTCATTAATCAGCCCCAGCATTTT.

Relative to its sample, this clonotype is medium-sized. The CDR3 here is CASNLLMGGRNTGELFF. The CDR3 coding sequence is TGTGCCAGCAACCTACTTATGGGCGGGCGGAACACCGGGGAGCTGTTTTTT. The rearrangement links TRBV28 to TRBJ2-2, with D possibly being TRBD2 (5 bases). Germline lookup yields CDR1 MDHEN and CDR2 SYDVKM. V was pared by 7 bases and J by 1 base, with 19 bases between. This CDR3 has 17 residues.

This clonotype was detected only a few times. This chain connects TRBV21-1 to TRBJ2-5. TRBV21-1 is labeled a pseudogene. This CDR3 comprises 13 residues. The CDR3 region is CASSPEGGETQYF. In nucleotides, the CDR3 is TGTGCCAGCAGCCCCGAAGGTGGCGAGACCCAGTACTTC.

By share, this clonotype ranks as medium-sized. The rearrangement uses TRBV7-9 and TRBJ2-5; a possible D gene is TRBD2 (6 bases). Between the trimmed V and J ends, which lost 3 bases and 4 bases, there was a span of 9 bases. Germline lookup yields CDR1 SEHNR and CDR2 FQNEAQ (reference sequence). This CDR3 comprises 13 residues. The CDR3 reads CASSFLGGETQYF. In DNA form, the CDR3 reads TGTGCCAGCAGCTTCTTGGGGGGAGAGACCCAGTACTTC.

This clonotype is judged medium-sized. The rearrangement joins TRBV7-6 to TRBJ2-7, with D possibly matching TRBD1 (6 bases). Per the germline V gene, CDR1 is SGHVS and CDR2 is FNYEAQ. The CDR3 is made up of 13 amino acids. The V end was cut by 6 bases, the J end by 1 base, with 10 bases between. DNA of the CDR3: TGTGCCAGCAGTTGGACAGAGTCCTACGAGCAGTACTTC. It translates to CASSWTESYEQYF.

The V call is TRBV7-2, the J call TRBJ2-5; D gene unclear. The length of the CDR3 is 13 residues. CDR1 SGHTA and CDR2 FQGNSA come from the germline V gene. Between the trimmed V and J ends, which lost 3 bases and 10 bases, there was a span of 15 bases. The CDR3 sequence is CASSFVPQGHQYF. CDR3 coding DNA: TGTGCCAGCAGCTTTGTTCCACAAGGGCACCAGTACTTC.

This clonotype showed up many times. The CDR3 is CARSPRQGQDEQFF. The CDR3 nucleotides are TGTGCCAGAAGTCCCAGACAGGGCCAGGATGAGCAGTTCTTC. The chain links TRBV6-2 or TRBV6-3 to TRBJ2-1, with 7 bases matching TRBD1. CDR3 length: 14 amino acids. Germline V gene data show CDR1 as MNHEY and CDR2 as SVGEGT. With V trimmed by 9 bases and J by 8 bases, 13 bases remained unmatched.

This clonotype ranks as medium-sized (0.01 to 0.1%). The CDR3 here is CASTKWAAGGELFF. In DNA, the CDR3 is TGTGCCAGCACGAAGTGGGCTGCTGGCGGGGAGCTGTTTTTT. V usage is TRBV7-2 and J usage is TRBJ2-2; D is undetermined. Germline CDR1 and CDR2: SGHTA and FQGNSA. Trimming shortened V by 7 bases and J by 7 bases, and 16 bases separated the two germline ends. This CDR3 spans 14 amino acids.